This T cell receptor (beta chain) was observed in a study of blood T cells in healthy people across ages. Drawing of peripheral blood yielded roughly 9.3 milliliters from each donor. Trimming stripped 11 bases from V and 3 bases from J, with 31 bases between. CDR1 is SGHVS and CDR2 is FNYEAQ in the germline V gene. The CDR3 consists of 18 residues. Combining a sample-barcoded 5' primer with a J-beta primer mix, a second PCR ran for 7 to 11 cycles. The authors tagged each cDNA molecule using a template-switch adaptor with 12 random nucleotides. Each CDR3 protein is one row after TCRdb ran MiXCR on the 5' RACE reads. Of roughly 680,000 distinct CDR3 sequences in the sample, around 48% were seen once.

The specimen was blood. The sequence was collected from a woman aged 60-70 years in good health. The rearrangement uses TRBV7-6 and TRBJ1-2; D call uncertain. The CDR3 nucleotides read TGTGCCGCCTGGGTCGTGCGGGAATCGAGACGCAAGTACTATGGCTACACCTTC. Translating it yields CAAWVVRESRRKYYGYTF. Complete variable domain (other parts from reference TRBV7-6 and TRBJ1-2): GAGVSQSPRYKVTKRGQDVALRCDPISGHVSLYWYRQALGQGPEFLTYFNYEAQQDKSGLPNDRFSAERPEGSISTLTIQRTEQRDSAMYRCAAWVVRESRRKYYGYTFGSGTRLTVV.